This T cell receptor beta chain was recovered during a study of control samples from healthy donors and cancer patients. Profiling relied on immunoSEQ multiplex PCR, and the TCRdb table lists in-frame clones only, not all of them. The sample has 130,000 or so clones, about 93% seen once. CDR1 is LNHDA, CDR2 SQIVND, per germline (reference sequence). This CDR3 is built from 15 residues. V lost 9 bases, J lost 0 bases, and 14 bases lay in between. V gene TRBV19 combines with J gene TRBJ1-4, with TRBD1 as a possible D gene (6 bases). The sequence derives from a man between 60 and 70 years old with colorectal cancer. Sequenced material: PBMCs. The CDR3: CASREGGATNEKLFF. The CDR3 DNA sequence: TGTGCCAGCCGGGAGGGGGGCGCAACTAATGAAAAACTGTTTTTT.